This TCR beta chain stems from a study of T cell clones after liver transplantation. Across the whole study: TCRbeta sequencing after a pre-transplant mixed lymphocyte reaction identified graft-donor-reactive clones, later tracked in post-transplant blood.

The data were produced by immunoSEQ multiplex PCR, yet TCRdb's version contains in-frame clones alone and is incomplete. Of around 78,000 clones in the sample, 70% to 90% were seen once. This CDR3 has 14 amino acids. V lost 4 bases, J lost 8 bases, and 16 bases lay in between. From germline, CDR1 is LNHDA and CDR2 SQIVND (reference sequence). This clonotype originated in a human patient who received a liver transplant. Some T cells could come from the graft donor. The sample here was CD4+ T cells from blood, taken at the 22-month timepoint. V and J are TRBV19 and TRBJ2-3; possible D gene TRBD1, 5 bases. CDR3 nucleotide sequence: TGTGCCAGTAGTAGCGACAGACCCCACGGTACGCAGTATTTT. Translated, it gives CASSSDRPHGTQYF.